This T cell receptor beta chain was observed in a study of blood T cells in healthy people across ages. Study results and caveats: Investigators viewed diversity estimates from one million T cells as underestimates, the study reported. Long-lived donors carried more naive CD4+ cells and greater diversity than aged donors.

Together with a sample-barcoded 5' primer, a J-beta primer mix was included in a second PCR lasting about 6 to 11 cycles. Every single cDNA molecule received a tag from a template-switch adaptor with 12 random nucleotides. One entry per CDR3 protein results from TCRdb running MiXCR on the 5' RACE reads. Among 650,000 to 1,000,000 distinct CDR3 sequences listed, about 37% were seen once. This clonotype was seen more than once but under ten times. As yet, its antigen is unknown. The specimen sequenced was blood. The TCR comes from a man aged 18 to 29 in good health.

Here the CDR3 DNA reads TGTGCCAGCAGCTTAGTACCCACGGCGGCCCTCCACTTT. Translated, it gives CASSLVPTAALHF. The chain links TRBV7-9 to TRBJ1-6; no reliable D call. The CDR3 is 13 residues long. Trimming took off 1 base at V and 14 bases at J, with 12 bases between the two ends. Looked up from germline, CDR1 is SEHNR and CDR2 is FQNEAQ (reference sequence).